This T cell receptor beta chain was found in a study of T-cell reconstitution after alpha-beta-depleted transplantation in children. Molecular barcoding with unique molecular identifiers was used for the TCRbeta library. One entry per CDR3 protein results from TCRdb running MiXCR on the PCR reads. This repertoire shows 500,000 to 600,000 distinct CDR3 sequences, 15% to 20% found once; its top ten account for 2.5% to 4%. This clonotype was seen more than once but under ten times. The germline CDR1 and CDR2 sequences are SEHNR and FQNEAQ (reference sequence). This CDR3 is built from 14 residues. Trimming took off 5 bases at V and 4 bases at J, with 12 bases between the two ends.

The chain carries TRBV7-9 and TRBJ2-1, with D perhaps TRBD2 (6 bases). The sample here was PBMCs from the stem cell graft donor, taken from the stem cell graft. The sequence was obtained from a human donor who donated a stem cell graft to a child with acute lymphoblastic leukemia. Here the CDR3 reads CASSDNSGYNEQFF. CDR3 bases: TGTGCCAGCAGCGACAATAGCGGTTACAATGAGCAGTTCTTC. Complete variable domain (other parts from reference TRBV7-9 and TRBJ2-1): DTGVSQNPRHKITKRGQNVTFRCDPISEHNRLYWYRQTLGQGPEFLTYFQNEAQLEKSRLLSDRFSAERPKGSFSTLEIQRTEQGDSAMYLCASSDNSGYNEQFFGPGTRLTVL.